This TCR beta chain was profiled in a study of T cell responses to AZD1222 COVID-19 vaccine. Whole-study findings and limits: Spike-specific TCR repertoires showed rising breadth and depth after two AZD1222 doses. As reported, nearly half of all spike-specific TCRs target variant regions that are unmutated. In a largely white British group with more females than males, clonal diversity was possibly underestimated.

Trimming left V 3 bases short and J 2 bases short, with 14 bases between. In germline, CDR1 is SEHNR, CDR2 FQNEAQ (reference sequence). The CDR3 runs to 17 residues. Second-dose schedules of about 4 or about 12 weeks were combined. The protocol was immunoSEQ multiplex PCR, while the TCRdb copy is restricted to in-frame clones and leaves out a portion. The table has under 170,000 clones, approximately 92% seen once. To note about this clone: No antigen is known for it.

The receptor was derived from an adult who received the AZD1222 COVID-19 vaccine. The sample consisted of peripheral blood, taken 28 days after the second AZD1222 dose. The V call is TRBV7-9, the J call TRBJ2-6; maybe TRBD1 (5 bases). The CDR3, as DNA: TGTGCCAGCAGCTTGGGCACGCCAGGGACTGGGGCCAACGTCCTGACTTTC. It is translated as CASSLGTPGTGANVLTF. The variable domain in full, completed from reference TRBV7-9 and TRBJ2-6, reads DTGVSQNPRHKITKRGQNVTFRCDPISEHNRLYWYRQTLGQGPEFLTYFQNEAQLEKSRLLSDRFSAERPKGSFSTLEIQRTEQGDSAMYLCASSLGTPGTGANVLTFGAGSRLTVL.